This T cell receptor (beta chain) was recovered during a study of blood T cells in healthy people across ages. Germline V gene sequence: CDR1 SNHLY, CDR2 FYNNEI. This CDR3 is built from 15 residues. The junction had 6 bases not matched to a gene; V was cut back by 4 bases and J by 3 bases. It was with a sample-barcoded 5' primer and a J-beta primer mix that a second PCR of roughly 6 to 12 cycles was run. TCRdb used MiXCR to reprocess the 5' RACE reads, holding one entry per CDR3 protein. This sample yields approximately 1.5 million distinct CDR3 sequences, of which 34% are seen a single time; roughly 12% belongs to the top ten. A few counts support this clonotype. What it recognizes is unknown. Study-wide points: The unsorted PBMCs prevented any conclusive comparison of naive versus antigen-experienced cells. Aged donors had fewer naive CD4+ cells and lower diversity than long-lived donors.

The V gene is TRBV2, the J gene TRBJ2-7; 10 bases agree with TRBD1. This receptor was obtained from a woman under 40 in good health. Source material: blood. CDR3 sequence (DNA): TGTGCCAGCAGTGGAACAGACAGGGGGCTCTACGAGCAGTACTTC. Its protein product is CASSGTDRGLYEQYF.